The 22 T cell receptor beta chains presented below share a single source sample, sequenced in a study of blood T cell repertoires in COVID-19. The protocol was immunoSEQ multiplex PCR, while the TCRdb copy is restricted to in-frame clones and leaves out a portion. The sample shows around 250,000 clones, roughly four fifths of them seen only once. The source material was peripheral blood. These receptors all stem from a woman of 80 years or more with acute or convalescent COVID-19.

The rearrangement uses TRBV2 and TRBJ1-1; possibly TRBD1 for D (5 bases). Trimming pared 5 bases from V and 7 bases from J, leaving 11 bases between. The germline V gene has CDR1 SNHLY and CDR2 FYNNEI. The CDR3 length is 12 residues. The CDR3: CASSMIRVEAFF. The CDR3 DNA reads TGTGCCAGCAGTATGATCAGGGTTGAAGCTTTCTTT.

The chain employs TRBV12-3 or TRBV12-4 and TRBJ2-7, with D maybe TRBD1 (5 bases). CDR3 length equals 12 residues. V dropped 5 bases and J dropped 1 base, with 6 bases sitting between them. The DNA of the CDR3 is TGTGCCAGCAGTAGACAGTCCTACGAGCAGTACTTC. Amino acids: CASSRQSYEQYF.

This clone was seen ten or more times. The V call is TRBV7-8, the J call TRBJ1-4, with 8 bases matching TRBD1. This CDR3 region has 15 residues. V trimming: 5 bases; J trimming: 6 bases; junction bases outside the gene matches: 8. Germline-derived CDR1 and CDR2 are SGHVS and FQNEAQ. CDR3: CASSRGTGFYEKLFF. CDR3 in DNA: TGTGCCAGCAGCCGCGGGACAGGCTTCTATGAAAAACTGTTTTTT. The full variable domain, rest sourced from reference TRBV7-8 and TRBJ1-4, is GAGVSQSPRYKVAKRGQDVALRCDPISGHVSLFWYQQALGQGPEFLTYFQNEAQLDKSGLPSDRFFAERPEGSVSTLKIQRTQQEDSAVYLCASSRGTGFYEKLFFGSGTQLSVL.

The J gene is TRBJ2-7, the V gene TRBV5-8; 10 positions agree with TRBD1. The length of the CDR3 is 14 residues. V was clipped by 4 bases and J by 7 bases; unmatched bases: 8. Germline loops: CDR1 SGHTS, CDR2 YDEGEE. The CDR3 DNA follows: TGTGCCAGCAGCAAGGGGACAGGGGTTAAAGAGCAGTACTTC. Amino acids: CASSKGTGVKEQYF.

The chain combines TRBV19 with TRBJ2-1, with 9 nucleotides matching TRBD2. Looked up from germline, CDR1 is LNHDA and CDR2 is SQIVND (reference sequence). CDR3 length: 15 amino acids. V dropped 4 bases and J dropped 8; count of bases not matched to a gene: 9. The CDR3 loop is CASSKPGLASYEQFF. The CDR3 nucleotides are TGTGCCAGTAGTAAGCCGGGACTAGCTTCATATGAGCAGTTCTTC.

This chain links TRBV6-1 with TRBJ2-1; 11 nucleotides align to TRBD2. Germline V gene sequence: CDR1 MNHNS, CDR2 SASEGT. The CDR3 is 16 residues long. J lost 3 bases, V lost 2 bases, and 3 bases had no gene match. For the CDR3, the DNA is TGTGCCAGCAGTGAAACTAGCGGGAGTATCTACAATGAGCAGTTCTTC. Translating gives CASSETSGSIYNEQFF.

The chain uses TRBV19 and TRBJ1-1; 8 nucleotides line up with TRBD1. The CDR3 is 13 amino acids. Germline V CDR1 and CDR2: LNHDA, SQIVND (reference sequence). Losses at the gene ends were 6 bases for V and 6 bases for J; bases not matched to a gene: 6. The CDR3 DNA follows: TGTGCCAGTAGGGGACAGGTTGAACCTGAAGCTTTCTTT. Translated: CASRGQVEPEAFF.

CDR3 nucleotide sequence: TGTGCCATCAGTGACGAGGCTAGCGGGAGCTACGAGCAGTACTTC. Protein product: CAISDEASGSYEQYF. This chain links TRBV10-3 with TRBJ2-7, with 10 bases identical to TRBD2. This CDR3 region has 15 residues. V lost 3 bases to trimming and J lost 3 bases; unmatched junction nucleotides: 5. Germline loops: CDR1 ENHRY, CDR2 SYGVKD.

J is TRBJ1-5 and V is TRBV4-1, with D possibly matching TRBD1 (6 bases). The CDR3 is made up of 16 amino acids. V was shortened by 0 bases and J by 9 bases, with 18 bases between the two germline ends. Germline CDR1 MGHRA, CDR2 YSYEKL. This CDR3 is CASSQDWGLSPRPQHF. Here the CDR3 DNA reads TGCGCCAGCAGCCAAGATTGGGGGCTATCCCCAAGGCCCCAGCATTTT.

The CDR3 sequence: CASTSGLYPRRGTGELFF. The CDR3 region has the DNA TGTGCCAGCACCTCAGGCTTATACCCCCGCAGGGGCACCGGGGAGCTGTTTTTT. The gene calls are TRBV7-9 and TRBJ2-2, with a tentative D call TRBD1 (6 bases). In germline, CDR1 is SEHNR, CDR2 FQNEAQ (reference sequence). Trimming took off 7 bases at V and 4 bases at J, with 25 bases between the two ends. The CDR3 is 18 residues long.

This clone was observed once. The chain couples TRBV5-1 to TRBJ2-2, with 8 bases identical to TRBD1. With V trimmed by 0 bases and J by 7 bases, 2 bases remained unmatched. Germline CDR1 reads SGHRS; CDR2 reads YFSETQ. The CDR3 covers 14 residues. CDR3 region: CASSLVTGVGELFF. The CDR3 DNA sequence: TGCGCCAGCAGCTTGGTGACAGGGGTCGGGGAGCTGTTTTTT.

The V call is TRBV5-5, the J call TRBJ1-4; D is possibly TRBD1 (6 bases). Per the germline V gene, CDR1 is SGHKS and CDR2 is YYEKEE (reference sequence). The CDR3 spans 14 residues. V was cut by 2 bases and J by 2 bases, with 7 bases left in between. The CDR3: CASSLTGTNEKLFF. CDR3 sequence (DNA): TGTGCCAGCAGCTTAACAGGGACTAATGAAAAACTGTTTTTT.

This chain links TRBV29-1 with TRBJ1-2; D unclear. The germline CDR1 and CDR2 sequences are SQVTM and ANQGSEA. The length of the CDR3 is 11 residues. Trimming removed 1 base at V and 7 bases at J, with 7 bases between. The CDR3 nucleotides are TGCAGCGTTGAAGGGGCCCGTGGCTACACCTTC. Translated, it gives CSVEGARGYTF.

The chain couples TRBV12-3 or TRBV12-4 to TRBJ1-1; D is unclear. The CDR3 loop spans 13 amino acids. V was clipped by 3 bases and J by 1 base, with 6 bases between them. DNA for the CDR3: TGTGCCAGCAGTTTGAGACAGAACACTGAAGCTTTCTTT. Its protein product is CASSLRQNTEAFF.

J is TRBJ1-1 and V is TRBV7-2, with D unresolved. The CDR3 contains 15 residues. V lost 5 bases to trimming and J lost 1 base, with 14 bases between them. The germline V gene has CDR1 SGHTA and CDR2 FQGNSA. The CDR3 region is CASSPSGQTNTEAFF. CDR3 DNA sequence: TGTGCCAGCAGCCCCAGCGGGCAAACGAACACTGAAGCTTTCTTT.

The table lists this clone with a few counts. The chain uses TRBV7-2 and TRBJ2-7, with TRBD1 as a possible D gene (6 bases). Between the trimmed V and J ends, which lost 2 bases and 2 bases, there was a span of 16 bases. The CDR3 length is 16 residues. Per germline, CDR1 SGHTA and CDR2 FQGNSA. This CDR3 reads CASSLTGRVGTYEQYF. The CDR3 nucleotides read TGTGCCAGCAGCTTAACAGGGCGGGTAGGGACCTACGAGCAGTACTTC.

The chain couples TRBV19 to TRBJ1-1; D may be TRBD1 (5 bases). V lost 5 bases, J lost 11 bases, and 15 bases lay in between. The CDR3 sequence is 12 residues long. Germline values: CDR1 LNHDA, CDR2 SQIVND (reference sequence). The CDR3 loop reads CASSSRGGWAFF. In nucleotides, the CDR3 is TGTGCCAGTAGTTCCCGGGGGGGATGGGCTTTCTTT.

This chain links TRBV7-3 with TRBJ2-2; 10 bases map to TRBD1. Germline lookup yields CDR1 SGHTA and CDR2 FQGTGA. The CDR3 contains 15 residues. The junction had 4 bases not matched to a gene; V was cut back by 6 bases and J by 3 bases. CDR3: CASRYDRGHTGELFF. DNA of the CDR3: TGTGCCAGCAGATACGACAGGGGGCACACCGGGGAGCTGTTTTTT.

The V and J genes are TRBV28 and TRBJ2-4, with unresolved D. The germline CDR1 and CDR2 sequences are MDHEN and SYDVKM. This CDR3 has 16 residues. Trimming removed 3 bases at V and 1 base at J, with 13 bases between. The CDR3 here is CASSFGQVRAKNIQYF. The CDR3 DNA is TGTGCCAGCAGTTTTGGCCAAGTGAGGGCCAAAAACATTCAGTACTTC.

This chain uses TRBV5-6 with TRBJ1-2; 7 bases align to TRBD1. Germline CDR1 is SGHDT and CDR2 is YYEEEE. The CDR3 spans 13 residues. With 2 bases clipped from V and 6 bases from J, the junction kept 4 bases outside the gene matches. CDR3 nucleotide sequence: TGTGCCAGCAGCTTCCGACAGGGAGATGGCTACACCTTC. As protein: CASSFRQGDGYTF. Using reference TRBV5-6 and TRBJ1-2 for the parts outside the CDR3, the full variable domain is DAGVTQSPTHLIKTRGQQVTLRCSPKSGHDTVSWYQQALGQGPQFIFQYYEEEERQRGNFPDRFSGHQFPNYSSELNVNALLLGDSALYLCASSFRQGDGYTFGSGTRLTVV.

V is TRBV5-4 and J is TRBJ1-2; D is perhaps TRBD1 (5 bases). Germline V gene data show CDR1 as SGHNT and CDR2 as YYREEE (reference sequence). The CDR3 contains 15 residues. The ends were cut back, 0 bases at V and 0 bases at J, with 9 bases in the middle. CDR3 in amino acids: CASSLGDRPNYGYTF. Here the CDR3 DNA reads TGTGCCAGCAGCTTGGGTGACAGACCTAACTATGGCTACACCTTC. The full variable domain, in which reference TRBV5-4 and TRBJ1-2 provide the parts outside the CDR3, is ETGVTQSPTHLIKTRGQQVTLRCSSQSGHNTVSWYQQALGQGPQFIFQYYREEENGRGNFPPRFSGLQFPNYSSELNVNALELDDSALYLCASSLGDRPNYGYTFGSGTRLTVV.

This clone was detected only once. This chain links TRBV5-1 with TRBJ2-7, with TRBD2 matching over 10 bases. Germline V CDR1 and CDR2: SGHRS, YFSETQ. This CDR3 contains 14 residues. V shed 4 bases, J shed 7 bases, and the junction held 8 bases outside the gene matches. CDR3 in DNA: TGCGCCAGCAGCCCCGGGACTAGCGCGAGAGAGCAGTACTTC. This codes for CASSPGTSAREQYF.